The T cell receptor (beta chain) described here comes from a study of T cell responses to AZD1222 COVID-19 vaccine. The V end lost 4 bases, the J end lost 3 bases, and 7 bases lay between the germline ends. Germline V CDR1 and CDR2: SGHRS, YFSETQ. This CDR3 has 13 amino acids. General study findings and limits: Receipt of two AZD1222 doses was followed by a rise in Spike-specific TCR breadth and depth. Samples come after the peak T cell response, not at day 14. Seropositivity was recorded at baseline in only a handful of AZD1222 recipients.

Second-dose intervals of approximately 4 or approximately 12 weeks were pooled. TCRdb keeps only in-frame clones here, not all; method: immunoSEQ multiplex PCR. The table includes 50,000 or so clones, about 80% detected once. Details on this clone: What it binds is unknown.

The sequence was collected from an adult who received the AZD1222 COVID-19 vaccine. V is TRBV5-1 and J is TRBJ2-2; no clear D gene. The sequencing here drew on peripheral blood, taken 28 days after the second AZD1222 dose. CDR3 sequence (DNA): TGCGCCAGCAGCGGATCAGACACCGGGGAGCTGTTTTTT. Translated: CASSGSDTGELFF.